This is a list of T cell receptor beta chains from one sample in a study of T cell responses to AZD1222 COVID-19 vaccine. Sequencing was performed with immunoSEQ multiplex PCR; in TCRdb, only in-frame clones are kept and a portion is missing. The sample lists more than 95,000 clones; 82% were seen once. The sample in question was peripheral blood, obtained on day 0 of AZD1222 vaccination. All receptors come from an adult in good health. Each CDR3 is given with its conserved first and last residue. Each record gives: V gene, J gene, D gene, clone size, CDR3 DNA, CDR3 protein. D genes are given only for firm matches. A clone size is listed for some rows: how often the clone was seen (once, few, many), or a class if it is expanded.

V gene: TRBV3-1/TRBV3-2; J gene: TRBJ1-1; D gene: TRBD1; clone size: once; CDR3 DNA: TGTGCCAGCAGCGGGGGACAGTTGAACACTGAAGCTTTCTTT; CDR3 protein: CASSGGQLNTEAFF
V gene: TRBV27; J gene: TRBJ1-1; D gene: -; clone size: -; CDR3 DNA: TGTGCCAGCTTCCACGAGGGGGACACTGAAGCTTTCTTT; CDR3 protein: CASFHEGDTEAFF
V gene: TRBV30; J gene: TRBJ2-1; D gene: TRBD2; clone size: -; CDR3 DNA: TGTGCCTGGAGAGGGAGGGATGAGCAGTTCTTC; CDR3 protein: CAWRGRDEQFF
V gene: TRBV6-1; J gene: TRBJ2-1; D gene: TRBD2; clone size: -; CDR3 DNA: TGTGCCAGCAGTGGGACTAGCGGAGGAGGGTGGTTGTACAATGAGCAGTTCTTC; CDR3 protein: CASSGTSGGGWLYNEQFF
V gene: TRBV19; J gene: TRBJ2-7; D gene: TRBD2; clone size: -; CDR3 DNA: TGTGCCAGTAGTATAACGAGCGGGGACTCCTACGAGCAGTACTTC; CDR3 protein: CASSITSGDSYEQYF
V gene: TRBV6-5; J gene: TRBJ2-7; D gene: -; clone size: -; CDR3 DNA: TGTGCCAGCAGTTCAACTCAAACAGGTTACGAGCAGTACTTC; CDR3 protein: CASSSTQTGYEQYF
V gene: TRBV18; J gene: TRBJ2-7; D gene: -; clone size: -; CDR3 DNA: TGTGCCAGCTCACCACGGGTCAACTACGAGCAGTACTTC; CDR3 protein: CASSPRVNYEQYF
V gene: TRBV27; J gene: TRBJ2-7; D gene: -; clone size: -; CDR3 DNA: TGTGCCAGCAGTCCACTTCAAAGGCCCCACGAGCAGTACTTC; CDR3 protein: CASSPLQRPHEQYF
V gene: TRBV25-1; J gene: TRBJ1-2; D gene: -; clone size: once; CDR3 DNA: TGTGCCAGCAGTTCGGAAGACCGATCCTATGGCTACACCTTC; CDR3 protein: CASSSEDRSYGYTF
V gene: TRBV9; J gene: TRBJ2-5; D gene: -; clone size: -; CDR3 DNA: TGTGCCAGCAGCCCGGTGCAGGGGGGGCGGGAGACCCAGTACTTC; CDR3 protein: CASSPVQGGRETQYF
V gene: TRBV7-9; J gene: TRBJ1-2; D gene: TRBD1; clone size: few; CDR3 DNA: TGTGCCAGCAGCTTTTTACAGGGGGCGCTTGGCTACACCTTC; CDR3 protein: CASSFLQGALGYTF
V gene: TRBV7-2; J gene: TRBJ2-3; D gene: TRBD2; clone size: few; CDR3 DNA: TGTGCCAGCAGCCCCGGGGGCGGGGGGGGCACAGATACGCAGTATTTT; CDR3 protein: CASSPGGGGGTDTQYF
V gene: TRBV4-2; J gene: TRBJ2-1; D gene: -; clone size: few; CDR3 DNA: TGTGCCAGCAGCCCCGAGATTTCAGGGGCGCAGTTCTTC; CDR3 protein: CASSPEISGAQFF
V gene: TRBV6-5; J gene: TRBJ2-3; D gene: -; clone size: -; CDR3 DNA: TGTGCCGGTGGAGGGCGGCCTAGCACAGATACGCAGTATTTT; CDR3 protein: CAGGGRPSTDTQYF
V gene: TRBV11-2; J gene: TRBJ2-1; D gene: -; clone size: few; CDR3 DNA: TGTGCCAGCAGCTTAGGTCTGTACAATGAGCAGTTCTTC; CDR3 protein: CASSLGLYNEQFF
V gene: TRBV2; J gene: TRBJ1-1; D gene: TRBD1; clone size: -; CDR3 DNA: TGTGCCAGCAGTTTCCAGGGGGCGGACACTGAAGCTTTCTTT; CDR3 protein: CASSFQGADTEAFF
V gene: TRBV5-1; J gene: TRBJ2-3; D gene: -; clone size: -; CDR3 DNA: TGCGCCAGCAGCTTGCGTGGGGTGAGGACAGATACGCAGTATTTT; CDR3 protein: CASSLRGVRTDTQYF
V gene: TRBV7-3; J gene: TRBJ1-4; D gene: -; clone size: -; CDR3 DNA: TGTGCCAGCAGCCAAGGGGCTACTGAAAAACTGTTTTTT; CDR3 protein: CASSQGATEKLFF
V gene: TRBV5-1; J gene: TRBJ2-7; D gene: -; clone size: -; CDR3 DNA: TGCGCCAGCAGCTTGTTCGGCCCCTCCGAGCAGTACTTC; CDR3 protein: CASSLFGPSEQYF
V gene: TRBV4-2; J gene: TRBJ2-5; D gene: -; clone size: -; CDR3 DNA: TGTGCCAGCAGCCAAGTTTCTAGCTCAAACCACCAAGAGACCCAGTACTTC; CDR3 protein: CASSQVSSSNHQETQYF
V gene: TRBV7-9; J gene: TRBJ1-2; D gene: -; clone size: once; CDR3 DNA: TGTGCCAGCAGCCTTGGGGGCTATGGCTACACCTTC; CDR3 protein: CASSLGGYGYTF
V gene: TRBV2; J gene: TRBJ2-5; D gene: TRBD1; clone size: -; CDR3 DNA: TGTGCCAGCAGTCCGGGACAGGGAGATGGAGAGACCCAGTACTTC; CDR3 protein: CASSPGQGDGETQYF
V gene: TRBV9; J gene: TRBJ1-6; D gene: TRBD1; clone size: -; CDR3 DNA: TGTGCCAGCAGCGTAGGGGACAGGGATTCACCCCTCCACTTT; CDR3 protein: CASSVGDRDSPLHF
V gene: TRBV15; J gene: TRBJ1-1; D gene: -; clone size: -; CDR3 DNA: TGTGCCACCAGCAGAGGGAGGGACCCGATCGATGAAGCTTTCTTT; CDR3 protein: CATSRGRDPIDEAFF
V gene: TRBV11-2; J gene: TRBJ1-1; D gene: -; clone size: once; CDR3 DNA: TGTGCCAGCAGCTCGACAGCCGGACGCACTGAAGCTTTCTTT; CDR3 protein: CASSSTAGRTEAFF
V gene: TRBV7-2; J gene: TRBJ1-3; D gene: -; clone size: -; CDR3 DNA: TGTGCCAGCAGCTTAGCCCCAGGGGCCTCTGGAAACACCATATATTTT; CDR3 protein: CASSLAPGASGNTIYF
V gene: TRBV5-1; J gene: TRBJ2-7; D gene: -; clone size: -; CDR3 DNA: TGCGCCAGCCGTGCCCCCGGGGCGGGTTTGCACGAGCAGTACTTC; CDR3 protein: CASRAPGAGLHEQYF
V gene: TRBV18; J gene: TRBJ2-6; D gene: -; clone size: -; CDR3 DNA: TGTGCCAGCTCCCGCGACAGCTCTGGGGCCAACGTCCTGACTTTC; CDR3 protein: CASSRDSSGANVLTF
V gene: TRBV5-1; J gene: TRBJ2-2; D gene: -; clone size: once; CDR3 DNA: TGCGCCAGCAGCTTGGCCTTTCAGGCAGGGGACGGGGAGCTGTTTTTT; CDR3 protein: CASSLAFQAGDGELFF
V gene: TRBV7-8; J gene: TRBJ2-7; D gene: -; clone size: -; CDR3 DNA: TGTGCCAGCAGCCCAGACAGGCCCTTGCAGTACTTC; CDR3 protein: CASSPDRPLQYF
V gene: TRBV4-1; J gene: TRBJ2-1; D gene: -; clone size: -; CDR3 DNA: TGCGCCAGCAGCCTGACTGTGAGCTCCTACAATGAGCAGTTCTTC; CDR3 protein: CASSLTVSSYNEQFF
V gene: TRBV15; J gene: TRBJ1-4; D gene: TRBD1; clone size: -; CDR3 DNA: TGTGCCACCAGCAGCTGGACAGGGGGCTTAGCTAATGAAAAACTGTTTTTT; CDR3 protein: CATSSWTGGLANEKLFF
V gene: TRBV27; J gene: TRBJ1-1; D gene: -; clone size: -; CDR3 DNA: TGTGCCAGCAGTTTATACCGAGGGAGGAACACTGAAGCTTTCTTT; CDR3 protein: CASSLYRGRNTEAFF
V gene: TRBV4-3; J gene: TRBJ1-2; D gene: -; clone size: -; CDR3 DNA: TGCGCCAGCAGCCAAGCCTCCGGGGAGGGGGGCTATGGCTACACCTTC; CDR3 protein: CASSQASGEGGYGYTF
V gene: TRBV9; J gene: TRBJ1-1; D gene: -; clone size: once; CDR3 DNA: TGTGCCAGCAGCGTTAGGGGAGTCCGGGACACTGAAGCTTTCTTT; CDR3 protein: CASSVRGVRDTEAFF
V gene: TRBV3-1/TRBV3-2; J gene: TRBJ2-5; D gene: -; clone size: -; CDR3 DNA: TGTGCCAGCAGCCAAGCGGGGGGCGGGGAGACCCAGTACTTC; CDR3 protein: CASSQAGGGETQYF
V gene: TRBV6-1; J gene: TRBJ2-7; D gene: -; clone size: -; CDR3 DNA: TGTGCCAGCAGTGAAACCAGGGCCGGAGGGCCCTCCTACGAGCAGTACTTC; CDR3 protein: CASSETRAGGPSYEQYF
V gene: TRBV7-9; J gene: TRBJ1-5; D gene: -; clone size: -; CDR3 DNA: TGTGCCAGCAGCTTAACGACAGACAATCAGCCCCAGCATTTT; CDR3 protein: CASSLTTDNQPQHF
V gene: TRBV4-3; J gene: TRBJ2-3; D gene: TRBD2; clone size: -; CDR3 DNA: TGCGCCAGCAGCCAAGCTAGCGGTACCACAGATACGCAGTATTTT; CDR3 protein: CASSQASGTTDTQYF
V gene: TRBV11-1; J gene: TRBJ1-2; D gene: -; clone size: once; CDR3 DNA: TGTGCCAGCAGCTTAGCGGCGGGAGCTGGCTACACCTTC; CDR3 protein: CASSLAAGAGYTF
V gene: TRBV27; J gene: TRBJ2-4; D gene: -; clone size: -; CDR3 DNA: TGTGCCAGCAGTTCGACCAAAAACATTCAGTACTTC; CDR3 protein: CASSSTKNIQYF
V gene: TRBV6-5; J gene: TRBJ2-3; D gene: -; clone size: -; CDR3 DNA: TGTGCCAGCAGTTTTACAGGGGATACGCAGTATTTT; CDR3 protein: CASSFTGDTQYF
V gene: TRBV3-1/TRBV3-2; J gene: TRBJ2-2; D gene: -; clone size: -; CDR3 DNA: TGTGCCAGCAGCCAAGTCAGCAGGGCCGACACCGGGGAGCTGTTTTTT; CDR3 protein: CASSQVSRADTGELFF
V gene: TRBV2; J gene: TRBJ2-6; D gene: TRBD2; clone size: -; CDR3 DNA: TGTGCCAGCGTATACCGGGCTAGCGGGGGGGCCCCTGGGGCCAACGTCCTGACTTTC; CDR3 protein: CASVYRASGGAPGANVLTF
V gene: TRBV29-1; J gene: TRBJ2-2; D gene: -; clone size: -; CDR3 DNA: TGCAGCGTTGAAGGCCCGGGGGAGCTGTTTTTT; CDR3 protein: CSVEGPGELFF
V gene: TRBV19; J gene: TRBJ2-7; D gene: TRBD1; clone size: few; CDR3 DNA: TGTGCCAGCGGGGACAGGGAGAACTACGAGCAGTACTTC; CDR3 protein: CASGDRENYEQYF
V gene: TRBV6-2/TRBV6-3; J gene: TRBJ1-2; D gene: -; clone size: -; CDR3 DNA: TGTGCCAGCAGTTGGGACGGAACAGACTATGGCTACACCTTC; CDR3 protein: CASSWDGTDYGYTF
V gene: TRBV30; J gene: TRBJ1-6; D gene: TRBD1; clone size: -; CDR3 DNA: TGTGCCTGGACGCAGGGGGCAGTGAATTCACCCCTCCACTTT; CDR3 protein: CAWTQGAVNSPLHF
V gene: TRBV5-6; J gene: TRBJ1-2; D gene: TRBD1; clone size: -; CDR3 DNA: TGTGCCAGCAGTATCACCGGGACAGGGTTTCGGGGCTACACCTTC; CDR3 protein: CASSITGTGFRGYTF
V gene: TRBV3-1/TRBV3-2; J gene: TRBJ1-2; D gene: TRBD1; clone size: -; CDR3 DNA: TGTGCCAGCAGCCACCGCAGGGGACAGGGAAATAGCAGAGATGGCTACACCTTC; CDR3 protein: CASSHRRGQGNSRDGYTF
V gene: TRBV19; J gene: TRBJ1-3; D gene: -; clone size: few; CDR3 DNA: TGTGCCAGTAGTACTCAGGTCTCTGGAAACACCATATATTTT; CDR3 protein: CASSTQVSGNTIYF
V gene: TRBV4-1; J gene: TRBJ2-2; D gene: -; clone size: -; CDR3 DNA: TGCGCCAGCACCAACGCCCTGGGGTCCGGGGAGCTGTTTTTT; CDR3 protein: CASTNALGSGELFF
V gene: TRBV10-2; J gene: TRBJ2-7; D gene: TRBD1; clone size: -; CDR3 DNA: TGCGCCAGCACAGGGGTGGGGACAGGGAGGGAGCAGTACTTC; CDR3 protein: CASTGVGTGREQYF
V gene: TRBV3-1/TRBV3-2; J gene: TRBJ1-2; D gene: -; clone size: -; CDR3 DNA: TGTGCCAGCAGCCAAGTCACTTACTGGGGGCAGGGGAGGGGAAACTATGGCTACACCTTC; CDR3 protein: CASSQVTYWGQGRGNYGYTF